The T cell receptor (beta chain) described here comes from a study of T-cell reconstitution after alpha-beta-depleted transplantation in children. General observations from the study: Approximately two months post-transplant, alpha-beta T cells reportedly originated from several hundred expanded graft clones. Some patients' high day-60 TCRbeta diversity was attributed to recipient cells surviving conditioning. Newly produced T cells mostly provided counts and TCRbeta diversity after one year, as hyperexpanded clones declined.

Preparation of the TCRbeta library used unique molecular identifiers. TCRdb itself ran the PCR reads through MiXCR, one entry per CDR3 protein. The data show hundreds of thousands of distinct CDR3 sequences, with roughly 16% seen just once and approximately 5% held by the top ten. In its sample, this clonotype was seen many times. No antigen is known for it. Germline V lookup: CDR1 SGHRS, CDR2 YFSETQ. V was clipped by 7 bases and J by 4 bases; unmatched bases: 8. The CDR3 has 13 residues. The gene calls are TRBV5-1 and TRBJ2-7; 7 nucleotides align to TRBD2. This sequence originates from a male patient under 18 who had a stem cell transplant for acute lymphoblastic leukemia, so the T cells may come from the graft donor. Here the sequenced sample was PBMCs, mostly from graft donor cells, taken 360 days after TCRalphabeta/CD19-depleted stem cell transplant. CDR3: CASSSSGNYEQYF. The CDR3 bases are TGCGCCAGCTCGAGCAGCGGGAATTACGAGCAGTACTTC.